A selection of T cell receptor beta chains follows, all from one sample in a study of T-cell reconstitution after alpha-beta-depleted transplantation in children. TCRdb processed the PCR reads anew with MiXCR; each CDR3 protein has one entry. This table holds fewer than 750,000 distinct CDR3 sequences, approximately 22% found once. The specimen comprised PBMCs, mostly from graft donor cells, sampled 360 days after TCRalphabeta/CD19-depleted stem cell transplant. The receptors were gathered from a boy less than two years old who had a stem cell transplant for acute myeloid leukemia, so the T cells may come from the graft donor. Each CDR3 is given without its conserved first and last residue.

TRBV29-1	TRBJ1-5	SVSPDSNQPQH
TRBV20-1	TRBJ2-7	SARDYRSGSYEQY
TRBV6-5	TRBJ2-1	ASRGSGLNNEQF
TRBV3-1	TRBJ2-3	ASSQLGGPTDTQY
TRBV7-9	TRBJ1-4	ASSSPRTGLGEKLF
TRBV7-9	TRBJ2-3	ASSLAGREDTQY
TRBV20-1	TRBJ2-5	SARDHGAPQETQY
TRBV6-2/TRBV6-3	TRBJ2-5	ASRSWETQY
TRBV25-1	TRBJ2-1	ASQWGQDSYNEQF
TRBV29-1	TRBJ1-4	SVEGGTGSNEKLF
TRBV7-9	TRBJ1-4	ASRRDGSQNEKLF
TRBV12-3/TRBV12-4	TRBJ1-3	ASSLHRGRGNTIY
TRBV29-1	TRBJ2-5	SVEGGELQETQY
TRBV7-9	TRBJ2-1	ASSYRLTEQF
TRBV28	TRBJ2-4	ASRRFRTSLGIQY
TRBV12-3/TRBV12-4	TRBJ2-2	ASSSQAGANTGELF
TRBV7-2	TRBJ2-5	ASAIAWGRAWETQY
TRBV29-1	TRBJ2-2	SVDGTGTGELF
TRBV7-9	TRBJ2-7	ASSLNSFYEQY
TRBV24-1	TRBJ2-1	ATSRQGLFPIEQF
TRBV20-1	TRBJ2-3	SARGSGESTDTQY
TRBV28	TRBJ1-5	ASSLDRGLSNQPQH
TRBV12-3/TRBV12-4	TRBJ1-1	ASSFRQGLSTEAF
TRBV3-2	TRBJ2-7	ASCPGPGTSGGSTYEQY
TRBV12-3/TRBV12-4	TRBJ2-1	ASSPTDRRDNEQF
TRBV6-1	TRBJ2-5	ASNIGTGGFQETQY
TRBV7-2	TRBJ2-5	ASATPREETQY
TRBV9	TRBJ2-3	ASSAGTSSDTQY
TRBV5-6	TRBJ1-5	ASSLQDQPQH
TRBV7-2	TRBJ2-1	ASSSGIATYEQF
TRBV15	TRBJ2-5	ATSARAFKETQY
TRBV20-1	TRBJ2-3	SARLAWGTDTQY
TRBV25-1	TRBJ1-3	ASSEEFAIGQGTGNTIY
TRBV5-1	TRBJ1-6	ASSLAPGTENSPLH
TRBV2	TRBJ2-2	ASSETGPGAWELF
TRBV20-1	TRBJ2-7	SASPFRGTHYEQY
TRBV7-2	TRBJ2-5	ASSLALQGSGPRKETQY
TRBV20-1	TRBJ2-1	SAIDSGGVYNEQF
TRBV6-1	TRBJ1-4	ASRRGPNEKLF
TRBV29-1	TRBJ2-7	SGGGPYEQY
TRBV27	TRBJ1-5	ASQEGLLSNQPQH
TRBV5-1	TRBJ2-1	ASSSGRGLNEQF
TRBV20-1	TRBJ2-7	SGAGAYEQY
TRBV7-2	TRBJ2-7	ASSSTTGTYEQY
TRBV9	TRBJ2-1	ASSVGGGDPYNEQF
TRBV6-5	TRBJ2-1	ASSHDWTRSYNEQF